Described below is a single T cell receptor (beta chain) sequence and its context. The sample belongs to a study of T cell changes during pregnancy in multiple sclerosis. Some clones are missing from TCRdb's copy, which holds only in-frame ones; the method was immunoSEQ multiplex PCR. The sample consists of about 38,000 clones, 91% of them appearing once. This TCR came from a female donor with multiple sclerosis, enrolled in a pregnancy study. The sequences come from CD8+ T cells from peripheral blood mononuclear cells, collected after pregnancy.

This chain's CDR3 is CSGTEGLEAFF. CDR3 DNA sequence: TGCAGCGGGACTGAAGGTCTGGAAGCTTTCTTT. The chain uses TRBV29-1 and TRBJ1-1; D unclear. The ends were cut back, 7 bases at V and 8 bases at J, with 14 bases in the middle. The V gene's germline CDR1 is SQVTM and CDR2 ANQGSEA. This CDR3 is 11 amino acids long.